Shown below are 29 T cell receptor beta chains from a single sample sequenced in a study of beta chain features in type 1 diabetes. All of the isolated RNA was reverse transcribed, so expressed TCRB transcripts were sequenced. Method: immunoSEQ multiplex PCR; TCRdb's copy keeps in-frame clones and lacks some. The sample consists of about 450,000 clones, over 9.5% of them appearing once. The source material was naive CD4+ T cells from blood. These receptors were taken from a woman younger than 30 in good health.

This clone showed up just a few times. The J gene is TRBJ1-1, the V gene TRBV6-6; D gene ambiguous. Trimming stripped 4 bases from V and 4 bases from J, with 10 bases between. The CDR3 sequence is 13 residues long. Germline-derived CDR1 and CDR2 are MNHNY and SVGAGI (reference sequence). CDR3 sequence (DNA): TGTGCCAGCAGTTGGTCCGAATTCACTGAAGCTTTCTTT. This sequence encodes CASSWSEFTEAFF.

This clone was counted between two and nine times. The CDR3 region is CASSPPRQRYQETQYF. The DNA of the CDR3 is TGTGCCAGCAGCCCCCCGAGACAACGGTACCAAGAGACCCAGTACTTC. V and J are TRBV7-2 and TRBJ2-5; D unclear. The ends were cut back, 5 bases at V and 0 bases at J, with 16 bases in the middle. The CDR3 runs to 16 residues. In germline, CDR1 is SGHTA, CDR2 FQGNSA.

This clone was seen only a few times. The J gene is TRBJ2-7, the V gene TRBV29-1; no clear D gene. In germline, CDR1 is SQVTM, CDR2 ANQGSEA. V lost 5 bases and J 9 bases, leaving 23 bases between the germline ends. CDR3 size: 14 residues. CDR3 sequence reads: CSVLGLGGRPRQYF. CDR3 coding DNA: TGCAGCGTTTTGGGTTTAGGTGGGCGACCGCGGCAGTACTTC.

The rearrangement links TRBV30 to TRBJ1-1, with D unresolved. CDR3 size: 15 residues. Germline V gene lookup returns CDR1 GTSNPN and CDR2 SVGIG (reference sequence). V dropped 0 bases and J dropped 7 bases, with 18 bases sitting between them. CDR3 DNA: TGTGCCTGGAGTGTCCCAAGATCACCCTTTCGTGAAGCTTTCTTT. It specifies CAWSVPRSPFREAFF.

The CDR3: CAWSGPVFRLPGNTIYF. Written as DNA, the CDR3 is TGTGCCTGGAGTGGTCCGGTTTTTCGGCTCCCTGGAAACACCATATATTTT. This rearrangement joins TRBV30 to TRBJ1-3; D gene unclear. This CDR3 is built from 17 residues. The V gene's germline CDR1 is GTSNPN and CDR2 SVGIG (reference sequence). Trimming took off 1 base at V and 2 bases at J, with 18 bases between the two ends.

This clone was counted between two and nine times. CDR3 nucleotides: TGTGCCAGTAGTATAGTAGCAGGATACGAGCAGTACGTC. Encoded protein: CASSIVAGYEQYV. The V call is TRBV19, the J call TRBJ2-7; D is undetermined. V lost 1 base, J lost 4 bases, and 8 bases lay in between. This CDR3 contains 13 residues. Germline assignment: CDR1 LNHDA and CDR2 SQIVND (reference sequence).

V gene TRBV2 combines with J gene TRBJ2-4; 10 bases map to TRBD1. Germline values: CDR1 SNHLY, CDR2 FYNNEI. Trimming removed 6 bases from V and 0 bases from J; junction bases left unmatched: 8. The CDR3 is 17 residues long. This CDR3 reads CASRTGGLRIAKNIQYF. In DNA form, the CDR3 reads TGTGCCAGCAGGACAGGGGGCCTCCGGATAGCCAAAAACATTCAGTACTTC.

This clone was seen only a few times. CDR3 protein: CASSRGPLDRETQYF. DNA of the CDR3: TGTGCCAGCAGCCGGGGGCCCCTGGACCGAGAGACCCAGTACTTC. The V call is TRBV9, the J call TRBJ2-5; the D call may be TRBD1 or TRBD2 (6 bases each). The CDR3 consists of 15 residues. Per germline, CDR1 SGDLS and CDR2 YYNGEE. The ends were cut back, 4 bases at V and 4 bases at J, with 17 bases in the middle.

The V gene is TRBV14, the J gene TRBJ1-2, with D uncertain. This CDR3 spans 15 amino acids. Germline V gene lookup returns CDR1 SGHDN and CDR2 FVKESK. The germline V and J ends were trimmed by 6 bases and 5 bases, with 19 bases remaining between them. The chain's CDR3 is CASSRKSFRLYGYTF. The CDR3 DNA reads TGTGCCAGCAGTCGGAAGAGTTTTCGGCTATATGGCTACACCTTC.

This clone came up a few times. The V call is TRBV19, the J call TRBJ2-6; D call uncertain. V lost 5 bases, J lost 0 bases, and 5 bases lay in between. The CDR3 is 14 amino acids. The germline V gene has CDR1 LNHDA and CDR2 SQIVND (reference sequence). CDR3 amino acids: CASSFGSGANVLTF. CDR3 DNA: TGTGCCAGTAGTTTCGGCTCTGGGGCCAACGTCCTGACTTTC.

This clone was picked up a small number of times. The genes are TRBV30 and TRBJ2-2, with TRBD2 matching 9 bases. Germline CDR1 is GTSNPN and CDR2 is SVGIG (reference sequence). V was pared by 2 bases and J by 9 bases, with 7 bases of the junction left unmatched. The length of the CDR3 is 14 residues. CDR3: CAWSSGRFIRELFF. The CDR3 DNA reads as TGTGCCTGGAGTAGCGGGAGGTTTATCAGGGAGCTGTTTTTT.

This clone has more than one count but fewer than ten. J is TRBJ2-7 and V is TRBV18; D may be TRBD1 (6 bases). V was trimmed by 4 bases and J by 5 bases, leaving 24 bases between them. In germline, CDR1 is KGHSH, CDR2 LQKENI. The CDR3 consists of 17 residues. The DNA for the CDR3 is TGTGCCAGCTCACGTACGGGAATAGGGGGTCTGGGTGACGAGCAGTACGTC. Protein sequence: CASSRTGIGGLGDEQYV.

V usage is TRBV7-2 and J usage is TRBJ2-7; TRBD2 matches 8 bases. V was clipped by 1 base and J by 6 bases; unmatched bases: 8. The CDR3 sequence is 15 residues long. The germline CDR1 and CDR2 sequences are SGHTA and FQGNSA. CDR3 residues: CASSLDRGGRGEQYV. CDR3 coding DNA: TGTGCCAGCAGCTTAGATCGGGGGGGCCGTGGCGAGCAGTACGTC.

This clone turned up a few times. This chain links TRBV11-3 with TRBJ2-3; 9 bases align to TRBD2. Germline-derived CDR1 and CDR2 are SGHNT and YENEEA. V lost 4 bases to trimming and J lost 2 bases; unmatched junction nucleotides: 1. This CDR3 is 14 amino acids long. The CDR3 DNA sequence: TGTGCCAGCAGCTCTAGCGGGGACACAGATACGCAGTATTTT. It yields the protein CASSSSGDTDTQYF.

This chain joins TRBV9 and TRBJ2-3, with a tentative D call TRBD2 (5 bases). The CDR3 is 17 amino acids. CDR1 and CDR2 from the germline V gene are SGDLS and YYNGEE. V lost 2 bases and J 1 base, leaving 17 bases between the germline ends. DNA of the CDR3: TGTGCCAGCAGCGTTTCTCTAGGAGGCTCTGGCACAGATACGCAGTATTTT. The encoded protein is CASSVSLGGSGTDTQYF.

V is TRBV15 and J is TRBJ2-3, with TRBD1 matching 9 bases. V dropped 3 bases and J dropped 3; count of bases not matched to a gene: 4. Germline-derived CDR1 and CDR2 are LNHNV and YYDKDF (reference sequence). The CDR3 sequence is 15 residues long. In DNA, the CDR3 is TGTGCCACCAGCAGGAGACAGGGGGTGACAGATACGCAGTATTTT. Encoded protein: CATSRRQGVTDTQYF.

The chain joins TRBV25-1 to TRBJ1-1, with D perhaps TRBD1 (6 bases). V was pared by 1 base and J by 4 bases, with 7 bases between. CDR1 is MGHDK and CDR2 is SYGVNS in the germline V gene. This CDR3 is built from 13 residues. The CDR3 bases are TGTGCCAGCAGTGAATCAGGGGCCACTGAAGCTTTCTTT. Amino acids: CASSESGATEAFF.

This chain links TRBV30 with TRBJ1-5; D remains unclear. The CDR3 is made up of 14 amino acids. Between the trimmed V and J ends, which lost 1 base and 11 bases, there was a span of 18 bases. CDR1 and CDR2 (germline): GTSNPN, SVGIG (reference sequence). In nucleotides, the CDR3 is TGTGCCTGGAGTGCTAACACCAATAGCGTAGCCCAGCATTTT. Encoded protein: CAWSANTNSVAQHF.

The chain employs TRBV5-1 and TRBJ2-7, with D hard to call. The CDR3 is made up of 13 amino acids. The germline V gene encodes CDR1 SGHRS and CDR2 YFSETQ. Trimming left V 0 bases short and J 4 bases short, with 8 bases between. This chain's CDR3 is CASSLVPRYEQYV. In nucleotides, the CDR3 is TGCGCCAGCAGCTTGGTTCCCAGATACGAGCAGTACGTC.

The chain combines TRBV29-1 with TRBJ2-7; TRBD1 matches 7 bases. The germline V gene encodes CDR1 SQVTM and CDR2 ANQGSEA. The trim removed 1 base at V and 0 bases at J, leaving 9 bases unmatched. CDR3 length: 16 amino acids. The CDR3 sequence is CSVEGRPGQYSYEQYF. DNA for the CDR3: TGCAGCGTTGAAGGCCGACCGGGACAGTACTCCTACGAGCAGTACTTC.

This clone has more than one count but fewer than ten. This chain connects TRBV4-3 to TRBJ2-7; D gene ambiguous. This CDR3 has 15 amino acids. V was shortened by 0 bases and J by 0 bases, with 9 bases between the two germline ends. Germline lookup yields CDR1 LGHNA and CDR2 YSLEER. The CDR3 spells CASSQDRGNSYEQYF. CDR3 bases: TGCGCCAGCAGCCAAGATCGCGGCAACTCCTACGAGCAGTACTTC.

This clone has just a few counts. The CDR3 nucleotides read TGTGCCAGCAGTCACCCACCTCCCTACGAGCAGTACGTC. Encoded protein: CASSHPPPYEQYV. The chain employs TRBV28 and TRBJ2-7; no reliable D call. V was pared by 5 bases and J by 2 bases, with 10 bases between. The length of the CDR3 is 13 residues. Germline values: CDR1 MDHEN, CDR2 SYDVKM.

This clone appeared a few times. The rearrangement joins TRBV4-1 to TRBJ2-5; 9 positions match TRBD1. Trimming removed 0 bases from V and 3 bases from J; junction bases left unmatched: 5. The CDR3 runs to 16 residues. The germline CDR1 and CDR2 sequences are MGHRA and YSYEKL. The CDR3 coding sequence is TGCGCCAGCAGCCAAGATCGGGGACAGGGAGAAGAGACCCAGTACTTC. It is translated as CASSQDRGQGEETQYF.

This clone was seen more than once but under ten times. The same CDR3 also results from other DNA sequences found in this sample. The rearrangement links TRBV5-1 to TRBJ2-3; no reliable D call. V was pared by 0 bases and J by 3 bases, with 5 bases between. The CDR3 length is 13 residues. Germline-derived CDR1 and CDR2 are SGHRS and YFSETQ. The CDR3 region has the DNA TGCGCCAGCAGCTTGGTGCCTACAGATACGCAGTATTTT. Amino acid sequence: CASSLVPTDTQYF.

A remark on this clone: Distinct nucleotide sequences in the sample also encode this CDR3. The chain combines TRBV7-9 with TRBJ2-5; no clear D. V gave up 0 bases and J gave up 1 base, with 9 bases separating them. This CDR3 comprises 15 residues. Germline assignment: CDR1 SEHNR and CDR2 FQNEAQ (reference sequence). The CDR3 reads CASSLALAGQETQYF. The CDR3 DNA follows: TGTGCCAGCAGCTTAGCGCTGGCTGGCCAAGAGACCCAGTACTTC.

This clone has only a few counts. The chain has TRBV7-2 and TRBJ1-1; tentative D call: TRBD1 (5 bases). Looked up from germline, CDR1 is SGHTA and CDR2 is FQGNSA. This CDR3 region has 14 residues. V dropped 1 base and J dropped 5 bases, with 11 bases sitting between them. CDR3 sequence (DNA): TGTGCCAGCAGCTTAGGAAGATGGGGGACTGAAGCTTTCTTT. Its protein product is CASSLGRWGTEAFF. Complete variable domain (other parts from reference TRBV7-2 and TRBJ1-1): GAGVSQSPSNKVTEKGKDVELRCDPISGHTALYWYRQSLGQGLEFLIYFQGNSAPDKSGLPSDRFSAERTGGSVSTLTIQRTQQEDSAVYLCASSLGRWGTEAFFGQGTRLTVV.

This clone has only a few counts. This chain connects TRBV7-6 to TRBJ2-2, with 13 positions matching TRBD2. Trimming removed 5 bases from V and 6 bases from J; junction bases left unmatched: 6. Germline V CDR1 and CDR2: SGHVS, FNYEAQ. The CDR3 loop spans 16 amino acids. CDR3 protein: CASSLGLAGSAGELFF. CDR3 in DNA: TGTGCCAGCAGCCTGGGACTAGCGGGATCCGCCGGGGAGCTGTTTTTT.

This clone was counted a few times. The J gene is TRBJ2-6, the V gene TRBV9, with TRBD2 matching over 11 bases. Germline assignment: CDR1 SGDLS and CDR2 YYNGEE. With 4 bases clipped from V and 0 bases from J, the junction kept 3 bases outside the gene matches. This CDR3 has 17 amino acids. CDR3 coding DNA: TGTGCCAGCAGCAGACTAGCGGGGACCTCTGGGGCCAACGTCCTGACTTTC. Translating gives CASSRLAGTSGANVLTF.

The V gene is TRBV18, the J gene TRBJ1-5, with unresolved D. Trimming removed 4 bases from V and 0 bases from J, with 7 bases in between. The CDR3 is made up of 14 amino acids. Per germline, CDR1 KGHSH and CDR2 LQKENI. The CDR3, as DNA: TGTGCCAGCTCACTGACCTATAGCAATCAGCCCCAGCATTTT. It codes for CASSLTYSNQPQHF.